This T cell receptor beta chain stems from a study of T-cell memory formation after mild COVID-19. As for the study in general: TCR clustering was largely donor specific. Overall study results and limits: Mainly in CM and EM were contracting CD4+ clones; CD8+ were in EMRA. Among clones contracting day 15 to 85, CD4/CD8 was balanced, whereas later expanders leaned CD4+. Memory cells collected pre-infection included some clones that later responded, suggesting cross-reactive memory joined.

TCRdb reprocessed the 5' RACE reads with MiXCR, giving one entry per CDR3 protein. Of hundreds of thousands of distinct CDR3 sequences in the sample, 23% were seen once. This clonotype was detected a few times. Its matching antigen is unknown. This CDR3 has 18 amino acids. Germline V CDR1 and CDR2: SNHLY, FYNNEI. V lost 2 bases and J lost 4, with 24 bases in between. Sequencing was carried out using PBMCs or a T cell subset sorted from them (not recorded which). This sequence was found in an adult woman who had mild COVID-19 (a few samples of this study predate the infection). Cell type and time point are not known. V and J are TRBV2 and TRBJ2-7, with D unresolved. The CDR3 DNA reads TGTGCCAGCAGTGAATATGGGGATGGAACGCGCTATGATTACGAGCAGTACTTC. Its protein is CASSEYGDGTRYDYEQYF.